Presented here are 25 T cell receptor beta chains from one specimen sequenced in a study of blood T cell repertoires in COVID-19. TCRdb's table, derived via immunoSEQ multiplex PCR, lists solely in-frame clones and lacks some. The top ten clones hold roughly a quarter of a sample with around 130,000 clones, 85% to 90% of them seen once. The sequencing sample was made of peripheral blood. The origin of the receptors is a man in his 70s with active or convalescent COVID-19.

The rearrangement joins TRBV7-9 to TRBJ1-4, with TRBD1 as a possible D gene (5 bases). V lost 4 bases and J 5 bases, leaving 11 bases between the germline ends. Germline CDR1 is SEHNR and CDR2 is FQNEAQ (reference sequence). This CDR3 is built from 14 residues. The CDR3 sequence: CASSSGLPNEKLFF. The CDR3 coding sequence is TGTGCCAGCAGCTCAGGGCTCCCGAATGAAAAACTGTTTTTT.

CDR3 bases: TGTGCCAGCAGCTTGGAGGAGGGGCCTAGCGGAAGCTCCTACAATGAGCAGTTCTTC. Residues: CASSLEEGPSGSSYNEQFF. This chain connects TRBV5-8 to TRBJ2-1; 7 bases line up with TRBD2. Trimming took 0 bases from V and 0 from J; bases not matched to a gene: 12. The CDR3 runs 19 residues. The germline V gene encodes CDR1 SGHTS and CDR2 YDEGEE.

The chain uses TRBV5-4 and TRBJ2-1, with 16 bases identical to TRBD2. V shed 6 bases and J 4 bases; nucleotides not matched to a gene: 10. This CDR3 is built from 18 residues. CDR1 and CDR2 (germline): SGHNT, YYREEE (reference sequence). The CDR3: CASNPGTSGRAGYNEQFF. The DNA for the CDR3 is TGTGCCAGCAATCCCGGGACTAGCGGGAGGGCGGGGTACAATGAGCAGTTCTTC.

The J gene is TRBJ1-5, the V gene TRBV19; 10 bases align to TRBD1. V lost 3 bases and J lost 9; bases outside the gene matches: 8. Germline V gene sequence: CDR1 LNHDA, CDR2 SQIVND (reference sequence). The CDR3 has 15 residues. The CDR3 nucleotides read TGTGCCAGTAGTATCAGTGACAGGGGGCTTGGGCCCCAGCATTTT. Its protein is CASSISDRGLGPQHF.

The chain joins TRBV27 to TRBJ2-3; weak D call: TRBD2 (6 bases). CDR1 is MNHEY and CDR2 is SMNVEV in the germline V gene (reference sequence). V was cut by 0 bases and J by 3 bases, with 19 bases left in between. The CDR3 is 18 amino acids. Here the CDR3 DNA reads TGTGCCAGCAGTTTATCGCGGCGGGGCGGAAAAGGTACAGATACGCAGTATTTT. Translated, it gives CASSLSRRGGKGTDTQYF.

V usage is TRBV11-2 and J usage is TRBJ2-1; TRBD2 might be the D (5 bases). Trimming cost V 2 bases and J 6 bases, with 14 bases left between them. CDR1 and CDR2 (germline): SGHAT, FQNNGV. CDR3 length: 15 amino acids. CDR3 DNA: TGTGCCAGCAGCTTAAGAGGGTTTCGCGCCAATGAGCAGTTCTTC. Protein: CASSLRGFRANEQFF.

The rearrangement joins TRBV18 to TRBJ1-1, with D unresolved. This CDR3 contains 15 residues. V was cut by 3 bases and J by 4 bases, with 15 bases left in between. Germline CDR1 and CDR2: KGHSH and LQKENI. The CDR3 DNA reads TGTGCCAGCTCACCCCTCGAAGCCCGCTCCACTGAAGCTTTCTTT. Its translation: CASSPLEARSTEAFF.

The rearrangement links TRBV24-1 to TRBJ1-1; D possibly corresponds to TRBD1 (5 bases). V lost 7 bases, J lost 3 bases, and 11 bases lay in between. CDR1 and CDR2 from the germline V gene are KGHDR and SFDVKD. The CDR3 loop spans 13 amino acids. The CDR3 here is CATSDRRDTEAFF. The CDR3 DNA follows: TGTGCCACCAGCGACAGACGAGACACTGAAGCTTTCTTT.

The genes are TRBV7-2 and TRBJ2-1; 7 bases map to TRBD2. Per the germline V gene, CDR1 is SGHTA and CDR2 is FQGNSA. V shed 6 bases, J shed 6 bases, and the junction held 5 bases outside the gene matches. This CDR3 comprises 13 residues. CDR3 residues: CASRFAGANEQFF. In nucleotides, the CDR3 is TGTGCCAGCAGGTTCGCGGGAGCCAATGAGCAGTTCTTC.

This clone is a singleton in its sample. The CDR3 coding sequence is TGTGCCAGCAGTTTCCGGACGACTAGCGGGGCCACCTACGAGCAGTACTTC. It yields the protein CASSFRTTSGATYEQYF. V usage is TRBV28 and J usage is TRBJ2-7; 11 bases map to TRBD2. J was trimmed by 2 bases and V by 3 bases; bases with no gene match: 9. The CDR3 spans 17 residues. CDR1 is MDHEN and CDR2 is SYDVKM in the germline V gene.

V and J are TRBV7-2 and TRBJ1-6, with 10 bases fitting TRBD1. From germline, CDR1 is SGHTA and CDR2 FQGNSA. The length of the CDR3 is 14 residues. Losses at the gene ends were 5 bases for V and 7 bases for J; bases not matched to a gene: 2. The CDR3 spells CASSQGQGNSPLHF. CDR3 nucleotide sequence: TGTGCCAGCAGCCAGGGACAGGGGAATTCACCCCTCCACTTT.

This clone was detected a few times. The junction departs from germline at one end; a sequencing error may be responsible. CDR3: CASSLTGAQSWDF. The DNA of the CDR3 is TGTGCCAGCAGCCTCACAGGGGCCCAGAGCTGGGATTTT. This chain links TRBV3-1 (or the pseudogene TRBV3-2) with TRBJ2-3; TRBD1 matches 7 bases. CDR1 LGHDT and CDR2 YNNKEL come from the germline V gene (reference sequence). The CDR3 runs 13 residues.

CDR3 residues: CAWTNYNSPLHF. The CDR3 DNA follows: TGTGCCTGGACAAACTATAATTCACCCCTCCACTTT. The chain uses TRBV30 and TRBJ1-6; D is uncertain. V dropped 4 bases and J dropped 3 bases, with 4 bases sitting between them. The CDR3 totals 12 residues. The germline gives CDR1 GTSNPN, CDR2 SVGIG (reference sequence).

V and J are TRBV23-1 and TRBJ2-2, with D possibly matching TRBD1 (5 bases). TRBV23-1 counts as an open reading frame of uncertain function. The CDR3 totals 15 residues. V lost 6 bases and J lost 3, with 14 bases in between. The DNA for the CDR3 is TGCGCCAGCAGAAGGGGCAGGGTTTACACCGGGGAGCTGTTTTTT. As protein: CASRRGRVYTGELFF.

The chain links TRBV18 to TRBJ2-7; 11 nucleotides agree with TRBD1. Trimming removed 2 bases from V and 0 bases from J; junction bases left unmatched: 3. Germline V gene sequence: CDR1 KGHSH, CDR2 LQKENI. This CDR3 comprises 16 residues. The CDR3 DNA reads TGTGCCAGCTCACCAAGGGACAGGGGGGTCTCCTACGAGCAGTACTTC. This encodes CASSPRDRGVSYEQYF.

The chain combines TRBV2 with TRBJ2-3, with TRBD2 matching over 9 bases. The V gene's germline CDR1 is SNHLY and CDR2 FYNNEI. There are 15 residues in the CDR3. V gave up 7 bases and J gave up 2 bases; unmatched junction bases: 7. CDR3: CASTKGLAYTDTQYF. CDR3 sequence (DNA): TGTGCCAGCACTAAGGGACTAGCCTACACAGATACGCAGTATTTT.

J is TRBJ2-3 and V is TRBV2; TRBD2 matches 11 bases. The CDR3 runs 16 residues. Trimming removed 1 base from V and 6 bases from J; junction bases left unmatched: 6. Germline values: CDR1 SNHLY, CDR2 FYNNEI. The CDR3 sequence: CASSEDRTSGLDTQYF. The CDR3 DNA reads TGTGCCAGCAGTGAAGACCGGACTAGCGGGCTGGATACGCAGTATTTT.

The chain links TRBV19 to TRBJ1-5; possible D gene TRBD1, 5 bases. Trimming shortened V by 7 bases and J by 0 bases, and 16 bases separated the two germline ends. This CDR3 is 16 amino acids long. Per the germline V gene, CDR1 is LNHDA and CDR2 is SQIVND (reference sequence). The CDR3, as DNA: TGTGCCAGTACGAACAGGCCCCTTATTAGCAATCAGCCCCAGCATTTT. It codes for CASTNRPLISNQPQHF.

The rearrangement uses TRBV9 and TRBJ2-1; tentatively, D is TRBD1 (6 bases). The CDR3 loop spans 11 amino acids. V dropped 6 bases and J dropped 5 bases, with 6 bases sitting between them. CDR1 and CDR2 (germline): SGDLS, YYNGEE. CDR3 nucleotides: TGTGCCAGCAAGGGGGACAATGAGCAGTTCTTC. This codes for CASKGDNEQFF. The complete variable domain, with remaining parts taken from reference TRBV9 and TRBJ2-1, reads DSGVTQTPKHLITATGQRVTLRCSPRSGDLSVYWYQQSLDQGLQFLIQYYNGEERAKGNILERFSAQQFPDLHSELNLSSLELGDSALYFCASKGDNEQFFGPGTRLTVL.

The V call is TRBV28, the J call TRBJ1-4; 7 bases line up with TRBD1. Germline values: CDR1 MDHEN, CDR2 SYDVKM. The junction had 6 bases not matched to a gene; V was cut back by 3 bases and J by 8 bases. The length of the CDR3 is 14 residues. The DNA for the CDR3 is TGTGCCAGCAGTTTGGGGCAGGGGGGCGAAAAACTGTTTTTT. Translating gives CASSLGQGGEKLFF.

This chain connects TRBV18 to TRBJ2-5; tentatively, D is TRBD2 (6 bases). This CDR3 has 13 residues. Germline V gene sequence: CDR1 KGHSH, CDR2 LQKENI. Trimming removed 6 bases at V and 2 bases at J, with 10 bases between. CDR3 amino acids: CASSRGLQETQYF. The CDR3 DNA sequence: TGTGCCAGCTCCCGGGGACTGCAAGAGACCCAGTACTTC.

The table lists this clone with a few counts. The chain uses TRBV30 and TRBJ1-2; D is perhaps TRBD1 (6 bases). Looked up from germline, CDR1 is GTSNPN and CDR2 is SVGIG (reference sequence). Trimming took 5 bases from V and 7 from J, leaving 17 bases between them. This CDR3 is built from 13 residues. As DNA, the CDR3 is TGTGCCTGGGGAGGTTCAGGGGACCTTGGCTACACCTTC. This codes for CAWGGSGDLGYTF. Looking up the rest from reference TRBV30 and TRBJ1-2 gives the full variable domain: SQTIHQWPATLVQPVGSPLSLECTVEGTSNPNLYWYRQAAGRGLQLLFYSVGIGQISSEVPQNLSASRPQDRQFILSSKKLLLSDSGFYLCAWGGSGDLGYTFGSGTRLTVV.

CDR3 in DNA: TGTGCCAGCAGCCCTGGGCCCCGGCCCCTCCACTTT. This encodes CASSPGPRPLHF. The chain combines TRBV3-1 (or the pseudogene TRBV3-2) with TRBJ1-6, with unresolved D. CDR3 length equals 12 residues. CDR1 is LGHDT and CDR2 is YNNKEL in the germline V gene (reference sequence). Trimming cost V 4 bases and J 13 bases, with 11 bases left between them.

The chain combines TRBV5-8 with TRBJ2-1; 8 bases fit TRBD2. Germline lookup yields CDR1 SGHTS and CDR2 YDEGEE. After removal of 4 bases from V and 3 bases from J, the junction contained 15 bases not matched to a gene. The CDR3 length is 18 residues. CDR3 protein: CASSLGSFSGTYYNEQFF. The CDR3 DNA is TGTGCCAGCAGCCTGGGTTCCTTTAGCGGGACCTACTACAATGAGCAGTTCTTC.

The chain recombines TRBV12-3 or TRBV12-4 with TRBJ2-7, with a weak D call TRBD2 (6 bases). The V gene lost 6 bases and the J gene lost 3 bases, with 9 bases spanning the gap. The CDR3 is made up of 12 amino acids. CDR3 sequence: CASSPEGYEQYF. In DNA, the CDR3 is TGTGCCAGCAGCCCGGAGGGCTACGAGCAGTACTTC.